This TCR beta chain was retrieved from a study of blood T cell repertoires in COVID-19. Overall study: Samples of COVID-19 (acute and convalescent) were obtained from the United States, Italy and Spain.

Recruited during active infection, patients (from Seattle) were subsequently followed longitudinally. There are 13 residues in the CDR3. With 5 bases removed from V and 3 bases from J, the gap between germline ends came to 8 bases. The method was immunoSEQ multiplex PCR; TCRdb's version includes in-frame clones alone and lacks a portion of them. The sample lists hundreds of thousands of clones; over 85% were seen once. The receptor was derived from a woman younger than 45 with COVID-19, enrolled during active disease. The chain links TRBV23-1 to TRBJ1-5; D is ambiguous. TRBV23-1 is an ORF, with its function uncertain. Sequencing input: peripheral blood. The CDR3 reads CASSGGVNQPQHF. For the CDR3, the DNA is TGCGCCAGCAGTGGCGGGGTCAATCAGCCCCAGCATTTT.